A selection of T cell receptor beta chains follows, all from one sample in a study of T-cell reconstitution after alpha-beta-depleted transplantation in children. TCRdb passed the PCR reads through MiXCR, listing each CDR3 protein once. This sample has just under 350,000 distinct CDR3 sequences, with 15% to 20% found just once. The source material was PBMCs, mostly from graft donor cells, sampled 360 days after TCRalphabeta/CD19-depleted stem cell transplant. These TCRs come from a male patient aged 2-15 years who had a stem cell transplant for acute lymphoblastic leukemia, so the T cells may come from the graft donor. Both conserved end residues are part of each CDR3. The order of the fields is D gene, J gene, clone size, V gene, CDR3 DNA, CDR3 protein. D genes are given only for firm matches. Expanded clones get a size class; other rows say once, few or many, or leave the size out.

TRBD1 | TRBJ2-5 | few | TRBV24-1 | TGTGCCACCAGTGATGGGACAGGGGGCCTGGAGACCCAGTACTTC | CATSDGTGGLETQYF
TRBD2 | TRBJ2-1 | many | TRBV6-2/TRBV6-3 | TGTGCCAGCAGTTACCGGCTGCTAGCGGGAGATAACAATGAGCAGTTCTTC | CASSYRLLAGDNNEQFF
TRBD1 | TRBJ1-2 | few | TRBV11-2 | TGTGCCAGCAGCGCACCGGGACAGACGTATGGCTACACCTTC | CASSAPGQTYGYTF
. | TRBJ1-5 | few | TRBV20-1 | TGCAGTGCTAGACAGGGGAGAAAGGATCAGCCCCAGCATTTT | CSARQGRKDQPQHF
. | TRBJ2-3 | . | TRBV6-2/TRBV6-3 | TGTGCCAGCCTACCGGACAGCACAGATACGCAGTATTTT | CASLPDSTDTQYF
TRBD1 | TRBJ1-6 | many | TRBV9 | TGTGCCAGCAGCGGGGTAGGAGAAGACAGGGCCCCCCTCCACTTT | CASSGVGEDRAPLHF
. | TRBJ1-4 | . | TRBV18 | TGTGCCAGCTCGCCATCACAGGGAATAAGAGAAAAACTGTTTTTT | CASSPSQGIREKLFF
. | TRBJ1-1 | . | TRBV5-1 | TGCGCCAGCAGCTTGGAGGCTGCCAGGAACACTGAAGCTTTCTTT | CASSLEAARNTEAFF
. | TRBJ2-3 | . | TRBV20-1 | TGCAGCCTTTTCGGGAGTGGAACAGATACGCAGTATTTT | CSLFGSGTDTQYF
. | TRBJ2-2 | . | TRBV7-7 | TGTGCTAGCAGCTCCCATCAGGGGACCGGGGAGCTGTTTTTT | CASSSHQGTGELFF
. | TRBJ2-5 | many | TRBV29-1 | TGCAGCGTGGCTGGCAGGACTCAGGAGACCCAGTACTTC | CSVAGRTQETQYF
. | TRBJ2-3 | many | TRBV7-9 | TGTGCCAGCAGCGGAGTGCGGGCCAGCACAGATACGCAGTATTTT | CASSGVRASTDTQYF
TRBD1 | TRBJ2-2 | . | TRBV4-2 | TGTGCCAGCAGCCAAGCACAGGGGGTGAGGGCCGGGGAGCTGTTTTTT | CASSQAQGVRAGELFF
. | TRBJ2-7 | few | TRBV5-1 | TGCGCCAGCAGCTTGTCTATCTCCTACGAGCAGTACTTC | CASSLSISYEQYF
. | TRBJ2-4 | . | TRBV3-1 | TGTGCCAGCAGCCACCGGGACAACCTAGCCAAAAACATTCAGTACTTC | CASSHRDNLAKNIQYF
. | TRBJ2-7 | few | TRBV9 | TGTGCCAGCAGCGCCCGCCCCCTAGCTGGTGGGGGAGGCGACGAGCAGTACTTC | CASSARPLAGGGGDEQYF
TRBD1 | TRBJ2-1 | . | TRBV5-1 | TGCGCCAGCAGCTCCAACAGGGGATACAATGAGCAGTTCTTC | CASSSNRGYNEQFF
. | TRBJ1-5 | many | TRBV5-8 | TGTGCCAGTCGCAGGGTAGGAGGTCAGCCCCAGCATTTT | CASRRVGGQPQHF
. | TRBJ2-3 | many | TRBV5-6 | TGTGCCAGCAGCTTGAGACGGGGCCGGAATACGCAGTATTTT | CASSLRRGRNTQYF
. | TRBJ2-7 | few | TRBV6-2/TRBV6-3 | TGTGCCAGCAGGAGAGAAGTCGAGCAGTACTTC | CASRREVEQYF
. | TRBJ2-7 | . | TRBV27 | TGTGCCAGCAGTTTGAACAGGCAGGGTTACGAGCAGTACTTC | CASSLNRQGYEQYF
TRBD1 | TRBJ2-3 | . | TRBV20-1 | TGCAGTGCCACTAGACAGGGGGGCACAGATACGCAGTATTTT | CSATRQGGTDTQYF
. | TRBJ2-1 | many | TRBV13 | TGTGCCAGCAGCTTGACGGGGGTACTTAATGAGCAGTTCTTC | CASSLTGVLNEQFF
. | TRBJ2-7 | many | TRBV3-1 | TGTGCCAGCAGCCCGGGTTCCGAGCAGTACTTC | CASSPGSEQYF
. | TRBJ1-2 | . | TRBV10-2 | TGCGCCAGCACCTATGGGCAGTATACGGACTATGGCTACACCTTC | CASTYGQYTDYGYTF
TRBD2 | TRBJ2-1 | few | TRBV11-2 | TGTGCCAGCAGGGGACTAGCGGGAAACAATGAGCAGTTCTTC | CASRGLAGNNEQFF
. | TRBJ2-7 | many | TRBV27 | TGTGCCAGCAGTTCGCAGACACTAGGAGAGCAGTACTTC | CASSSQTLGEQYF
. | TRBJ2-2 | . | TRBV27 | TGTGCCAGCAGTGCCTCCCCAGGGAGGGAGCTGTTTTTT | CASSASPGRELFF
. | TRBJ1-1 | . | TRBV12-3/TRBV12-4 | TGTGCCAGCAGTGTTTACACTGAAGCTTTCTTT | CASSVYTEAFF
TRBD1 | TRBJ2-1 | . | TRBV12-3/TRBV12-4 | TGTGCCAGCGGCCAGGGGGAGACCTACAATGAGCAGTTCTTC | CASGQGETYNEQFF
. | TRBJ1-4 | few | TRBV3-1 | TGTGCCAGCAGCCAGCACAGGGCTCCTAATGAAAAACTGTTTTTT | CASSQHRAPNEKLFF
. | TRBJ1-1 | . | TRBV5-1 | TGCGCCAGCAGCTTGGAGCTCGGACGGCAGAACACTGAAGCTTTCTTT | CASSLELGRQNTEAFF
TRBD1 | TRBJ2-7 | few | TRBV28 | TGTGCCAGCAGTTTCAGGGGGCTAACGTTCAACGAGCAGTACTTC | CASSFRGLTFNEQYF
. | TRBJ2-2 | few | TRBV4-1 | TGCGCCAGCAGCACCCGGGGCCAGAACACCGGGGAGCTGTTTTTT | CASSTRGQNTGELFF
. | TRBJ2-5 | . | TRBV6-5 | TGTGCCAGCAGTTACTCCGTGCTAGGGGGGGAGACCCAGTACTTC | CASSYSVLGGETQYF
. | TRBJ2-7 | many | TRBV15 | TGTGCCACCAGCAGAGACCCCTCAAGCTCCTACGAGCAGTACTTC | CATSRDPSSSYEQYF
TRBD1 | TRBJ1-4 | . | TRBV4-3 | TGCGCCAGCAGCCCAGACCCAGGACAGGGTGAAAAACTGTTTTTT | CASSPDPGQGEKLFF
. | TRBJ2-3 | . | TRBV12-3/TRBV12-4 | TGTGCCAGCCTTCAGAAAGCAGGGGTTGGCACAGATACGCAGTATTTT | CASLQKAGVGTDTQYF
. | TRBJ1-4 | few | TRBV7-8 | TGTGCCAGCAGCCCTAGCCGATTTCAGGGGAGGAATGAAAAACTGTTTTTT | CASSPSRFQGRNEKLFF
. | TRBJ2-5 | many | TRBV6-6 | TGTGCCAGCAGTTACGGTAAAGAGACCCAGTACTTC | CASSYGKETQYF
TRBD2 | TRBJ2-5 | . | TRBV28 | TGTGCCAGCAGTATTATCCCAAGGACTAGCAGCCAAGAGACCCAGTACTTC | CASSIIPRTSSQETQYF
TRBD1 | TRBJ2-2 | . | TRBV5-1 | TGCGCCAGCAGCTTCAACGACAGGGCCCTAACCACCGGGGAGCTGTTTTTT | CASSFNDRALTTGELFF
. | TRBJ2-7 | . | TRBV5-1 | TGCGCCAGCAGCTTGCCCCTTCCCGGGACCTACGAGCAGTACTTC | CASSLPLPGTYEQYF
TRBD2 | TRBJ2-3 | few | TRBV11-2 | TGTGCCAGCAGCTTACGAGCGGGAGGCCCAGGGGGGACAGATACGCAGTATTTT | CASSLRAGGPGGTDTQYF
. | TRBJ2-7 | . | TRBV27 | TGTGCCAGCAGTTTCACGGGACTCCTCTACGAGCAGTACTTC | CASSFTGLLYEQYF
. | TRBJ2-7 | few | TRBV6-5 | TGTGCCAGCAGTTACGCGGGGACAGCCTACGAGCAGTACTTC | CASSYAGTAYEQYF
. | TRBJ2-5 | few | TRBV4-1 | TGCGCCAGCACCCGGACATACCAAGAGACCCAGTACTTC | CASTRTYQETQYF
. | TRBJ2-2 | few | TRBV7-9 | TGTGCCAGCACCCTCCGTCCCGGGGATCGTACCGGGGAGCTGTTTTTT | CASTLRPGDRTGELFF
TRBD1 | TRBJ2-1 | few | TRBV7-8 | TGTGCCAGCAGCCCCCCCTCGGGACAGGGGGCCTACAATGAGCAGTTCTTC | CASSPPSGQGAYNEQFF
TRBD2 | TRBJ2-7 | few | TRBV12-3/TRBV12-4 | TGTGCCAGCAGTTTAAGGTTATGGCGGGAGGCGTACGAGCAGTACTTC | CASSLRLWREAYEQYF
. | TRBJ2-3 | . | TRBV2 | TGTGCCAGCAGTGAAAGTGCGGATGTCACAGATACGCAGTATTTT | CASSESADVTDTQYF
TRBD1 | TRBJ2-5 | few | TRBV10-2 | TGCGCCAGCAAATCAAGACAGGGAAGATTGCAGACCCAGTACTTC | CASKSRQGRLQTQYF
. | TRBJ1-5 | . | TRBV12-3/TRBV12-4 | TGTGCCAGCAGTTTAGCCATCACGGGTTCGGGGAGCAATCAGCCCCAGCATTTT | CASSLAITGSGSNQPQHF
. | TRBJ2-3 | many | TRBV7-2 | TGTGCCAGCAGCTTAGCCTCCGCCACAGATACGCAGTATTTT | CASSLASATDTQYF
TRBD1 | TRBJ1-2 | few | TRBV6-1 | TGTGCCAGCATCTTAATCGGACAGGTCAACTACTATGGCTACACCTTC | CASILIGQVNYYGYTF
. | TRBJ1-1 | many | TRBV4-3 | TGCGCCAGCAGCCAAGACAGGGCGAACACTGAAGCTTTCTTT | CASSQDRANTEAFF
TRBD1 | TRBJ2-3 | . | TRBV12-3/TRBV12-4 | TGTGCCAGCAGTTGGGGACAGGTCTCCACAGATACGCAGTATTTT | CASSWGQVSTDTQYF
. | TRBJ2-7 | few | TRBV20-1 | TGCAGTGCCCTGGGAGGCTCGGGACCCTACGAGCAGTACTTC | CSALGGSGPYEQYF
. | TRBJ2-5 | few | TRBV11-2 | TGTGCCAGCAGCTTATACATCCAAGAGACCCAGTACTTC | CASSLYIQETQYF
. | TRBJ2-2 | few | TRBV9 | TGTGCCAGCAGCGCTACCGTCAACACCGGGGAGCTGTTTTTT | CASSATVNTGELFF